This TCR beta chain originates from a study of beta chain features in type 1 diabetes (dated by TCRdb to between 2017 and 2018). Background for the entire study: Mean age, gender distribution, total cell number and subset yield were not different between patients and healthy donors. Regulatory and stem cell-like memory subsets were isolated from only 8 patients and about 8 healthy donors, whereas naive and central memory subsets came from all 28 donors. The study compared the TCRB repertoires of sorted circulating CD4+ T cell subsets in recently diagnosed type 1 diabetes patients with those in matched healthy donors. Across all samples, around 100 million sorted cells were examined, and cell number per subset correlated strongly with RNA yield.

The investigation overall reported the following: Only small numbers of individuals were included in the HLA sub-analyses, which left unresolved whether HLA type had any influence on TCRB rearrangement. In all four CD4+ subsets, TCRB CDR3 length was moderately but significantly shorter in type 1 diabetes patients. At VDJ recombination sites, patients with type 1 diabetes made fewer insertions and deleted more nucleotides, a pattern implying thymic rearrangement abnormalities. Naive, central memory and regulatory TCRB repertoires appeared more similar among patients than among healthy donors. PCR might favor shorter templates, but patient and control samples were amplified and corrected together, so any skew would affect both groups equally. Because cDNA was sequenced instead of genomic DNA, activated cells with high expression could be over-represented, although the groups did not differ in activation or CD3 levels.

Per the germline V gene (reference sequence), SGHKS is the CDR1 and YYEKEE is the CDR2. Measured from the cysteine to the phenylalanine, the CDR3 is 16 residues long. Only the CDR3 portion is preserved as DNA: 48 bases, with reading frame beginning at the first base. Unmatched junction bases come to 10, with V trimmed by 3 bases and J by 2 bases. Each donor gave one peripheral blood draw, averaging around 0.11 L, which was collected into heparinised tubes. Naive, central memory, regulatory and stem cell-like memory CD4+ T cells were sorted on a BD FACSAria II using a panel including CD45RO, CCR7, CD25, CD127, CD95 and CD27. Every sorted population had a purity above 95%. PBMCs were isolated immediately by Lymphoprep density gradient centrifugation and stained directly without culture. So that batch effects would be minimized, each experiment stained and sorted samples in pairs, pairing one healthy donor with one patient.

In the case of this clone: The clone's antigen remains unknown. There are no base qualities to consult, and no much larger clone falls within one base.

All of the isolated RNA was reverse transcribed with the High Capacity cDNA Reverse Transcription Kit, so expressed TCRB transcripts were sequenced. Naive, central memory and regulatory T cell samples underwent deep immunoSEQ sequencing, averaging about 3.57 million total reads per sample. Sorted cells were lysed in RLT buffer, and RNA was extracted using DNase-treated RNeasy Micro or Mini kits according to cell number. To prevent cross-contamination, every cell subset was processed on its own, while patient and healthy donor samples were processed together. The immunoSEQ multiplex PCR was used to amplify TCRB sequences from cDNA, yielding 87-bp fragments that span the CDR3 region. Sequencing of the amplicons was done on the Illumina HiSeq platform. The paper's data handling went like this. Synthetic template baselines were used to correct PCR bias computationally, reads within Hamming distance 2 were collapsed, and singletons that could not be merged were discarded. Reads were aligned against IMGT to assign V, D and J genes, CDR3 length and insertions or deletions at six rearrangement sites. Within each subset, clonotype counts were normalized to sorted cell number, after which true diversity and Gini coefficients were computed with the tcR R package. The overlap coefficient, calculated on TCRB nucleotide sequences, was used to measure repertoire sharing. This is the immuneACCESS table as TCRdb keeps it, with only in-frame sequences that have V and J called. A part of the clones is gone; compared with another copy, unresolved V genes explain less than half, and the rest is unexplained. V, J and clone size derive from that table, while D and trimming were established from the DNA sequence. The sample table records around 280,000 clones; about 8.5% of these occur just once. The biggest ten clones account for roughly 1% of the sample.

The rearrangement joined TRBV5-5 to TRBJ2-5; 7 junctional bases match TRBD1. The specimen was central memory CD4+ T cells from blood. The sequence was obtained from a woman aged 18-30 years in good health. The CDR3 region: CASSSMTGKGQETQYF. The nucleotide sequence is TGTGCCAGCAGCTCGATGACAGGGAAGGGACAAGAGACCCAGTACTTC. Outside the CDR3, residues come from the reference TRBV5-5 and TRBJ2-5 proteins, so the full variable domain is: DAGVTQSPTHLIKTRGQQVTLRCSPISGHKSVSWYQQVLGQGPQFIFQYYEKEERGRGNFPDRFSARQFPNYSSELNVNALLLGDSALYLCASSSMTGKGQETQYFGPGTRLLVL.